This T cell receptor (beta chain) was obtained from a study of beta chain features in type 1 diabetes. Turning to the study itself: Taken together, all samples contributed 107,917,701 examined sorted cells.

The CDR3 runs to 13 residues. CDR1 is WNHNN, CDR2 SYGVQD, per germline (reference sequence). The V end was cut by 6 bases, the J end by 2 bases, with 10 bases between. The investigators reverse transcribed all of the isolated RNA, so they sequenced expressed TCRB transcripts. The repertoire was sequenced with immunoSEQ multiplex PCR; TCRdb's copy has only in-frame clones and lacks some. The top ten clones hold about 0.61% of a sample with 130,000 or so clones, approximately 9.2% of them seen once. General observations from the study: Patients' naive, central memory and Treg TCRB repertoires seemed closer to one another than those of healthy donors. Cells with high TCR expression could be over-represented when cDNA is sequenced.

This clone was detected only a few times. What it binds is unknown. The chain combines TRBV10-1 with TRBJ1-1; D may be TRBD1 (6 bases). The source is a man aged 18 to 30 in good health. The sequenced material came from central memory CD4+ T cells from blood. The CDR3 nucleotides read TGCGCCAGCAGCCGGGACATCAACACTGAAGCTTTCTTT. The encoded protein is CASSRDINTEAFF.